The T cell receptor (beta chain) under discussion was sequenced for a study of cytomegalovirus exposure and HLA in healthy donors. Study information: Earlier, 117 million unique TCR beta sequences were recovered from around 200 million T cells by an analysis. Genotyping showed 70% to 90% of over 350 donors falling in the Caucasian-associated ancestry cluster.

Comment on this clone: Its matching antigen is unknown.

The PCR used 60 Vbeta and 13 Jbeta primers. Clones were sequenced by immunoSEQ multiplex PCR, and TCRdb holds only the in-frame ones, with some missing. The sample records tens of thousands of clones, around 77% being singletons. Germline V gives CDR1 MDHEN, CDR2 SYDVKM. The J segment lost 0 bases and the V segment lost 0 bases, leaving 2 bases of the junction unmatched. The CDR3 has 16 amino acids. Findings of the study overall: Across donors, most TCRs were seen rarely, yet some public ones were widespread. According to reports, the classifier identified cytomegalovirus status with high specificity and sensitivity.

The sequence derives from a man aged 30 to 39 in good health and CMV-seronegative. Sequenced sample: PBMCs. This rearrangement joins TRBV28 to TRBJ2-3; TRBD2 matches at 8 bases. This chain's CDR3 is CASSLWASGSTDTQYF. Written as DNA, the CDR3 is TGTGCCAGCAGTTTATGGGCTAGCGGGAGCACAGATACGCAGTATTTT.